These 10 T cell receptor beta chains originate from one sample sequenced in a study of T-cell memory formation after mild COVID-19. From the 5' RACE reads, TCRdb called clonotypes with MiXCR, one entry per CDR3 protein. The sample carries 580,000 or so distinct CDR3 sequences, roughly 17% recorded once. The specimen sequenced was PBMCs or a T cell subset sorted from them (not recorded which). The receptors shown here come from an adult woman who had mild COVID-19 (a few samples of this study predate the infection). Cell type and time point are not known.

This clonotype occurred a few times. This sequence joins TRBV12-3 or TRBV12-4 and TRBJ2-5; 11 bases align to TRBD2. V was clipped by 7 bases and J by 3 bases; unmatched bases: 4. The CDR3 runs 14 residues. CDR3 bases: TGTGCCAGCACCCTGGGACTAGCGGAAGAGACCCAGTACTTC. Protein sequence: CASTLGLAEETQYF.

Ten or more counts support this clonotype. The chain has TRBV12-3 or TRBV12-4 and TRBJ2-7; a possible D gene is TRBD2 (6 bases). This CDR3 has 14 residues. Trimming cost V 8 bases and J 4 bases, with 18 bases left between them. The CDR3 DNA sequence: TGTGCCAGCTCCCTAGGCGGGGACTTTTACGAGCAGTACTTC. This gives the protein CASSLGGDFYEQYF.

This clonotype appeared a few times. The rearrangement uses TRBV7-6 and TRBJ2-3; unclear D gene. Germline V lookup: CDR1 SGHVS, CDR2 FNYEAQ. The length of the CDR3 is 13 residues. V dropped 1 base and J dropped 5 bases, with 7 bases sitting between them. The CDR3 coding sequence is TGTGCCAGCAGCTTAGAGCAGTTAGATACGCAGTATTTT. Translating it yields CASSLEQLDTQYF.

This clonotype was seen only a few times. The chain couples TRBV15 to TRBJ2-1; a weak D match, TRBD1 (5 bases). Germline-derived CDR1 and CDR2 are LNHNV and YYDKDF (reference sequence). The V end was cut by 5 bases, the J end by 6 bases, with 26 bases between. The CDR3 has 18 amino acids. The CDR3 nucleotides read TGTGCCACCAGCTTGGAAGGGGATAATTTAGCCCGGGCCAATGAGCAGTTCTTC. Translation gives CATSLEGDNLARANEQFF.

This clonotype occurred a few times. The gene calls are TRBV12-3 or TRBV12-4 and TRBJ1-1; no clear D gene. The CDR3 has 16 residues. V gave up 3 bases and J gave up 3 bases, with 17 bases separating them. The CDR3 nucleotides read TGTGCCAGCAGTTTGCGGGGAGCAGTCTTGGACACTGAAGCTTTCTTT. Amino acid sequence: CASSLRGAVLDTEAFF.

V usage is TRBV20-1 and J usage is TRBJ2-5; D remains unclear. The CDR3 totals 15 residues. The germline V gene has CDR1 DFQATT and CDR2 SNEGSKA (reference sequence). V shed 0 bases and J shed 1 base, with 12 bases lying between them. CDR3: CSARDNRQIQETQYF. In DNA form, the CDR3 reads TGCAGTGCTAGAGATAATCGCCAGATCCAAGAGACCCAGTACTTC.

The chain employs TRBV7-6 and TRBJ2-1; 10 bases line up with TRBD2. The CDR3 has 15 residues. Looked up from germline, CDR1 is SGHVS and CDR2 is FNYEAQ. Trimming took 1 base from V and 6 from J; bases not matched to a gene: 3. The CDR3 loop reads CASSLGAGGSNEQFF. The CDR3 DNA reads as TGTGCCAGCAGCTTAGGAGCGGGAGGGAGCAATGAGCAGTTCTTC.

This chain joins TRBV11-2 and TRBJ2-2; D is tentatively TRBD1 or TRBD2 (6 bases each). The CDR3 is 15 residues long. Trimming stripped 5 bases from V and 6 bases from J, with 16 bases between. Germline V gene data show CDR1 as SGHAT and CDR2 as FQNNGV. CDR3 DNA: TGTGCCAGCAGCAGCGCGGCGGGGACACCCGGGGAGCTGTTTTTT. This sequence encodes CASSSAAGTPGELFF.

This clonotype was seen repeatedly, ten times or more. J is TRBJ2-7 and V is TRBV7-9, with D maybe TRBD2 (5 bases). Germline loops: CDR1 SEHNR, CDR2 FQNEAQ (reference sequence). The length of the CDR3 is 13 residues. With 3 bases removed from V and 2 bases from J, the gap between germline ends came to 8 bases. CDR3 coding DNA: TGTGCCAGCAGCTTTGGAGGCACCTACGAGCAGTACTTC. Its translation: CASSFGGTYEQYF.

This clonotype was recorded many times. V is TRBV7-8 and J is TRBJ2-1; 11 bases line up with TRBD2. The V gene's germline CDR1 is SGHVS and CDR2 FQNEAQ. J lost 2 bases, V lost 1 base, and 16 bases had no gene match. The CDR3 loop spans 21 amino acids. CDR3 protein: CASSLDFLLAGEVGAYNEQFF. The CDR3 coding sequence is TGTGCCAGCAGCTTAGACTTCCTACTAGCGGGAGAGGTTGGCGCCTACAATGAGCAGTTCTTC.